This T cell receptor (beta chain) stems from a study of vaccination and CD4 T cells after COVID-19. Overall study results and limits: Post-infection sampling omitted early timepoints and covered relatively few convalescent patients.

MiXCR, run by TCRdb on the PCR reads, gives a single entry per CDR3 protein. The sample lists fewer than 25,000 distinct CDR3 sequences; around 53% were seen once. Concerning this clonotype: What it binds is unknown.

This CDR3 spans 10 amino acids. With 5 bases removed from V and 16 bases from J, the gap between germline ends came to 12 bases. Germline values: CDR1 SGHVS, CDR2 FNYEAQ. The source was CD4+ T cells from blood, collected before SARS-CoV-2 vaccination. This clonotype was sampled from a human donor who had recovered from COVID-19. The chain is built from TRBV7-6 and TRBJ1-5; D is unclear. Here the CDR3 reads CASSPPCSHF. In DNA, the CDR3 is TGTGCCAGCAGCCCACCCTGTAGTCATTTT. Full variable domain (outside the CDR3, taken from reference TRBV7-6 and TRBJ1-5): GAGVSQSPRYKVTKRGQDVALRCDPISGHVSLYWYRQALGQGPEFLTYFNYEAQQDKSGLPNDRFSAERPEGSISTLTIQRTEQRDSAMYRCASSPPCSHFGDGTRLSIL.